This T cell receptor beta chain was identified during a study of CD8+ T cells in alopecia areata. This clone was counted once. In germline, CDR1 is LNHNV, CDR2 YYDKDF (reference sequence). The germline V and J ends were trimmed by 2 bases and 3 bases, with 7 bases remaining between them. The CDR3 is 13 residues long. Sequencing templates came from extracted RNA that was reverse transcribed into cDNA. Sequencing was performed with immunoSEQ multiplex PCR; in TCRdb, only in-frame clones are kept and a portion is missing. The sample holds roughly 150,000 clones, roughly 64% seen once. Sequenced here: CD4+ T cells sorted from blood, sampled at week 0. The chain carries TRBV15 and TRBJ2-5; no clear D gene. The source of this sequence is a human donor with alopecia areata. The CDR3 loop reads CATSRQKEETQYF. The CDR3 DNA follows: TGTGCCACCAGCAGACAAAAGGAAGAGACCCAGTACTTC.